There are a few counts of the clone carrying this T cell receptor beta chain. Its cognate antigen is unknown. The data originate from a study of T cells in Graves' hyperthyroidism and ophthalmopathy. Researchers barred patients who had uncontrolled infection, other autoimmune disease, pregnancy or lactation. Amplified regions were TCR beta CDR3 sequences from RNA transcripts. First-round RT-PCR with HTBI primers amplified the TCR CDR3 region. TCRdb fed the multiplex PCR reads into MiXCR, producing one record per CDR3 protein. The repertoire has some 620,000 distinct CDR3 sequences, 15% to 20% of them found once; the top ten carry less than 4.5%. Study-wide results and caveats: A model using 13 V-J features told ophthalmopathy apart from stable hyperthyroidism. Among clonotypes expanded in thyroid above 0.001, most were also found in blood. Ophthalmopathy was predicted by the model a median of approximately six months ahead of onset.

After removal of 2 bases from V and 3 bases from J, the junction contained 8 bases not matched to a gene. Per germline, CDR1 SNHLY and CDR2 FYNNEI. The length of the CDR3 is 16 residues. Specimen: blood. V usage is TRBV2 and J usage is TRBJ2-7, with 9 bases identical to TRBD2. This sequence was found in a woman aged 25 to 39 with Graves' hyperthyroidism. The CDR3 nucleotides are TGTGCCAGCAGTGAATTACCAGCGGGGGGCAACTACGAGCAGTACTTC. Protein: CASSELPAGGNYEQYF.